Below are 20 T cell receptor beta chains sequenced from a single sample in a study of blood T cell repertoires in COVID-19. Using immunoSEQ multiplex PCR, the repertoire was profiled, and TCRdb retains in-frame clones only, with some absent. The sample has approximately 70,000 clones; more than 70% are singletons. The sequenced material came from peripheral blood. These receptors were obtained from a woman aged 55-70 years with acute or convalescent COVID-19.

The chain joins TRBV6-5 to TRBJ1-4; D not certain. Germline V CDR1 and CDR2: MNHEY, SVGAGI. V lost 8 bases to trimming and J lost 5 bases, with 12 bases between them. The CDR3 totals 13 residues. In DNA form, the CDR3 reads TGTGCCAGCGCCAGACGGGAAAATGAAAAACTGTTTTTT. Translating it yields CASARRENEKLFF.

This rearrangement joins TRBV28 to TRBJ2-7, with TRBD1 identical over 7 bases. In germline, CDR1 is MDHEN, CDR2 SYDVKM. V trimming: 4 bases; J trimming: 5 bases; junction bases outside the gene matches: 5. The CDR3 loop spans 13 amino acids. CDR3 sequence reads: CASSSEGAHEQYF. The DNA of the CDR3 is TGTGCCAGCAGTTCAGAGGGGGCACACGAGCAGTACTTC.

This chain joins TRBV5-4 and TRBJ2-3; 7 bases agree with TRBD1. Trimming removed 3 bases from V and 0 bases from J; junction bases left unmatched: 4. This CDR3 contains 15 residues. Germline lookup yields CDR1 SGHNT and CDR2 YYREEE (reference sequence). The CDR3 sequence: CASSSTTGSTDTQYF. CDR3 coding DNA: TGTGCCAGCAGCTCAACGACAGGGAGCACAGATACGCAGTATTTT.

The chain uses TRBV11-2 and TRBJ1-3, with D unresolved. This CDR3 has 16 amino acids. Trimming left V 5 bases short and J 3 bases short, with 17 bases between. CDR1 SGHAT and CDR2 FQNNGV come from the germline V gene. The DNA for the CDR3 is TGTGCCAGCAGCCCGCCCTCGGGAAAGGGTGGAAACACCATATATTTT. Its translation is CASSPPSGKGGNTIYF.

Written as DNA, the CDR3 is TGTGCCAGCTCCCGTTGGGGGCTATTAAATCAGCCCCAGCATTTT. Its translation is CASSRWGLLNQPQHF. This chain connects TRBV27 to TRBJ1-5; D may be TRBD1 (6 bases). Between the trimmed V and J ends, which lost 8 bases and 4 bases, there was a span of 18 bases. Germline assignment: CDR1 MNHEY and CDR2 SMNVEV (reference sequence). The CDR3 length is 15 residues.

The rearrangement joins TRBV27 to TRBJ2-1; 9 positions agree with TRBD1. CDR1 MNHEY and CDR2 SMNVEV come from the germline V gene (reference sequence). J was trimmed by 9 bases and V by 6 bases; bases with no gene match: 9. The CDR3 is 14 residues long. The CDR3: CASSLMDRGTEQFF. CDR3 nucleotides: TGTGCCAGCAGCCTTATGGACAGGGGTACTGAGCAGTTCTTC.

The CDR3 DNA follows: TGCGCCAGCAGTTCCTTAGCGGAACAGTACTTC. It codes for CASSSLAEQYF. This chain connects TRBV10-2 to TRBJ2-7, with D possibly TRBD2 on 6 matching bases. The CDR3 covers 11 residues. Trimming took off 5 bases at V and 10 bases at J, with 12 bases between the two ends. CDR1 and CDR2 (germline): WSHSY, SAAADI.

This clone was observed a single time. The V call is TRBV11-3, the J call TRBJ2-3; TRBD2 might be the D (6 bases). The V end was cut by 5 bases, the J end by 2 bases, with 11 bases between. Germline V gene data show CDR1 as SGHNT and CDR2 as YENEEA. The CDR3 runs 14 residues. CDR3 DNA sequence: TGTGCCAGCAGCCCCCGGGGGAACACAGATACGCAGTATTTT. It encodes CASSPRGNTDTQYF.

The chain recombines TRBV10-3 with TRBJ2-1; TRBD1 matches at 7 bases. The CDR3 sequence is 15 residues long. The ends lost 3 bases at V and 4 bases at J; junction bases unmatched: 6. Germline lookup yields CDR1 ENHRY and CDR2 SYGVKD. The chain's CDR3 is CAISEGDRKYNEQFF. The DNA for the CDR3 is TGTGCCATCAGTGAAGGGGACAGAAAATACAATGAGCAGTTCTTC.

V usage is TRBV28 and J usage is TRBJ1-5, with D perhaps matching TRBD1 (6 bases). CDR3 length equals 13 residues. Per germline, CDR1 MDHEN and CDR2 SYDVKM. V lost 4 bases, J lost 5 bases, and 9 bases lay in between. The CDR3 region has the DNA TGTGCCAGCAGTTGGGGGGGGCATCAGCCCCAGCATTTT. It is translated as CASSWGGHQPQHF.

This clone was seen a single time. V is TRBV12-3 or TRBV12-4 and J is TRBJ1-2, with D perhaps TRBD1 (5 bases). V was pared by 5 bases and J by 4 bases, with 11 bases between. The CDR3 has 13 amino acids. CDR3 nucleotides: TGTGCCAGCAGTCTTAGACAGACCTATGGCTACACCTTC. Translated: CASSLRQTYGYTF.

This clone was detected only a few times. The chain joins TRBV4-3 to TRBJ1-6; 9 positions match TRBD1. Per germline, CDR1 LGHNA and CDR2 YSLEER. The CDR3 consists of 21 residues. Germline trimming cut 0 bases from V and 6 bases from J; bases unmatched to any gene: 18. The CDR3 DNA is TGCGCCAGCAGCCAAGATCGGGGGGGACAGGGTGTAGGTGGGGGTAATTCACCCCTCCACTTT. This translates into CASSQDRGGQGVGGGNSPLHF.

This chain uses TRBV5-1 with TRBJ1-2, with 8 bases aligning to TRBD1. CDR1 and CDR2 from the germline V gene are SGHRS and YFSETQ. The trim removed 3 bases at V and 8 bases at J, leaving 12 bases unmatched. CDR3 length: 15 residues. The CDR3 protein is CASSSSGTGQRGYTF. CDR3 DNA sequence: TGCGCCAGCAGCTCTTCCGGGACAGGACAGCGGGGCTACACCTTC.

This clone was counted only a few times. The CDR3 sequence: CASSQEGVTEAFF. In DNA form, the CDR3 reads TGCGCCAGCAGCCAAGAAGGGGTCACTGAAGCTTTCTTT. J is TRBJ1-1 and V is TRBV4-3, with D possibly being TRBD1 (5 bases). The CDR3 has 13 residues. Germline V gene lookup returns CDR1 LGHNA and CDR2 YSLEER. The V end lost 0 bases, the J end lost 4 bases, and 6 bases lay between the germline ends.

V gene TRBV7-9 combines with J gene TRBJ2-7, with D hard to call. V was clipped by 4 bases and J by 1 base, with 17 bases between them. Per germline, CDR1 SEHNR and CDR2 FQNEAQ (reference sequence). There are 16 residues in the CDR3. This CDR3 reads CASSSRIQALSYEQYF. Here the CDR3 DNA reads TGTGCCAGCAGCTCTCGAATCCAGGCCTTATCCTACGAGCAGTACTTC.

The chain carries TRBV9 and TRBJ1-4; D may be TRBD1 (5 bases). The germline CDR1 and CDR2 sequences are SGDLS and YYNGEE. With 3 bases removed from V and 12 bases from J, the gap between germline ends came to 18 bases. The CDR3 sequence is 14 residues long. This CDR3 is CASSAQLGAGELFF. CDR3 nucleotide sequence: TGTGCCAGCAGCGCACAGCTTGGGGCGGGGGAACTGTTTTTT.

This clone came up once. The CDR3 bases are TGCGCCAGCAGTGACAGGGGGCCAAAGCGGTCACTTGAAGCTTTCTTT. The encoded protein is CASSDRGPKRSLEAFF. This chain joins TRBV10-1 and TRBJ1-1; 8 nucleotides match TRBD1. CDR1 is WNHNN, CDR2 SYGVQD, per germline (reference sequence). CDR3 length equals 16 residues. With V trimmed by 3 bases and J by 7 bases, 13 bases remained unmatched.

The rearrangement joins TRBV6-5 to TRBJ2-7; TRBD1 matches at 8 bases. This CDR3 region has 14 residues. Trimming cost V 3 bases and J 6 bases; bases outside gene matches: 7. Germline loops: CDR1 MNHEY, CDR2 SVGAGI. The CDR3 region has the DNA TGTGCCAGCAGTTATGGGCAGGGGGCATTCGAGCAGTACTTC. Its protein is CASSYGQGAFEQYF.

This clone was counted a single time. J is TRBJ1-1 and V is TRBV2; unclear D gene. Germline V gene lookup returns CDR1 SNHLY and CDR2 FYNNEI. CDR3 size: 14 residues. With 2 bases removed from V and 3 bases from J, the gap between germline ends came to 10 bases. The CDR3 spells CASSEKQRDTEAFF. CDR3 nucleotide sequence: TGTGCCAGCAGTGAAAAACAGAGGGACACTGAAGCTTTCTTT. Using reference TRBV2 and TRBJ1-1 for the parts outside the CDR3, the full variable domain is EPEVTQTPSHQVTQMGQEVILRCVPISNHLYFYWYRQILGQKVEFLVSFYNNEISEKSEIFDDQFSVERPDGSNFTLKIRSTKLEDSAMYFCASSEKQRDTEAFFGQGTRLTVV.

This sequence joins TRBV6-2 or TRBV6-3 and TRBJ1-1; TRBD1 is a possible D gene (6 bases). Germline V gene data show CDR1 as MNHEY and CDR2 as SVGEGT. There are 15 residues in the CDR3. The V and J ends lost 5 bases and 7 bases respectively, with 20 bases between them. CDR3 region: CASSQRSGQKNEAFF. The CDR3 nucleotides read TGTGCCAGCAGTCAACGGTCGGGACAAAAGAATGAAGCTTTCTTT.